The 21 T cell receptor beta chains reported below all come from one sample, sequenced in a study of regulatory T cells in long-lasting Graves disease. Both iRepertoire HTBI primers and Arm-PCR of CDR3 regions were used to build the TCR beta libraries. TCRdb ran MiXCR on the multiplex PCR reads and lists one entry per CDR3 protein. The sample has 420,000 or so distinct CDR3 sequences, 16% seen once. Time point indicated: newly diagnosed GD, antithyroid drugs for less than 3 months. Following extraction of RNA from PBMCs, that RNA was used to make the TCR library. These data were also reused for a study on T cells in Graves' hyperthyroidism and ophthalmopathy.

The input for sequencing was peripheral blood mononuclear cells (PBMCs), taken at new diagnosis, from a patient treated with antithyroid drugs. Source of these receptors: a woman aged 18-35 years with Graves disease.

This clonotype was found many times. The rearrangement joins TRBV6-2 or TRBV6-3 to TRBJ2-7; TRBD1 aligns across 9 bases. Germline CDR1 and CDR2: MNHEY and SVGEGT. Trimming at V came to 6 bases and at J to 7 bases, leaving 10 bases not matched to a gene. The CDR3 loop spans 14 amino acids. The CDR3 region is CASRTTGTGKEQYF. CDR3 DNA: TGTGCCAGCAGGACTACCGGGACAGGGAAAGAGCAGTACTTC.

The chain recombines TRBV27 with TRBJ2-1, with TRBD2 matching over 8 bases. This CDR3 contains 15 residues. The germline gives CDR1 MNHEY, CDR2 SMNVEV (reference sequence). V lost 6 bases to trimming and J lost 0 bases; unmatched junction nucleotides: 4. Here the CDR3 reads CASRALAGSYNEQFF. CDR3 DNA sequence: TGTGCCAGCAGGGCTCTAGCGGGCTCCTACAATGAGCAGTTCTTC.

In its sample, this clonotype was seen a few times. The chain links TRBV20-1 to TRBJ1-5; TRBD1 agrees at 8 bases. The CDR3 sequence is 17 residues long. Germline CDR1 DFQATT, CDR2 SNEGSKA (reference sequence). Trimming removed 5 bases from V and 0 bases from J; junction bases left unmatched: 12. For the CDR3, the DNA is TGCAGTGCTCGGCGGACAGGGACCATCAGTAGCAATCAGCCCCAGCATTTT. This encodes CSARRTGTISSNQPQHF.

The chain has TRBV20-1 and TRBJ1-6; tentatively, D is TRBD1 (5 bases). This CDR3 has 19 residues. V lost 1 base to trimming and J lost 9 bases, with 28 bases between them. Germline V lookup: CDR1 DFQATT, CDR2 SNEGSKA (reference sequence). CDR3 in DNA: TGCAGTGCTAGAGGGCCTTTAGGTGGGGGAGTGATTTTAAGTTCACCCCTCCACTTT. It encodes CSARGPLGGGVILSSPLHF.

In its sample, this clonotype was seen a few times. The chain has TRBV29-1 and TRBJ1-2, with TRBD1 identical over 11 bases. Germline loops: CDR1 SQVTM, CDR2 ANQGSEA. This CDR3 contains 16 residues. Trimming removed 7 bases from V and 5 bases from J; junction bases left unmatched: 15. The CDR3 bases are TGCAGCGGCGGACCCGGGACAGGGGGGGTTTTGTATGGCTACACCTTC. As protein: CSGGPGTGGVLYGYTF.

In its sample, this clonotype was seen many times. This chain uses TRBV7-2 with TRBJ2-5; D not certain. The V and J ends lost 0 bases and 2 bases respectively, with 10 bases between them. In germline, CDR1 is SGHTA, CDR2 FQGNSA. The CDR3 length is 15 residues. The CDR3 loop is CASSLAASQQETQYF. CDR3 DNA: TGTGCCAGCAGCTTAGCTGCGTCTCAACAAGAGACCCAGTACTTC.

This clonotype was picked up a small number of times. The J gene is TRBJ1-5, the V gene TRBV7-2, with D unclear. Trimming removed 5 bases at V and 0 bases at J, with 11 bases between. From germline, CDR1 is SGHTA and CDR2 FQGNSA. The CDR3 spans 15 residues. The CDR3 protein is CASSPRQHSNQPQHF. The CDR3 DNA sequence: TGTGCCAGCAGCCCACGACAACATAGCAATCAGCCCCAGCATTTT.

This clonotype was recorded at least ten times. The chain joins TRBV29-1 to TRBJ2-5; D tentatively fits TRBD1 or TRBD2 (5 bases each). Germline V gives CDR1 SQVTM, CDR2 ANQGSEA. This CDR3 spans 14 amino acids. V lost 6 bases, J lost 1 base, and 15 bases lay in between. The CDR3 sequence is CSVPTDGGQETQYF. In DNA form, the CDR3 reads TGCAGCGTCCCGACAGATGGGGGCCAAGAGACCCAGTACTTC.

This clonotype was seen ten or more times. V is TRBV7-3 and J is TRBJ1-1; 7 bases agree with TRBD1. Germline V lookup: CDR1 SGHTA, CDR2 FQGTGA. V shed 5 bases, J shed 4 bases, and the junction held 7 bases outside the gene matches. This CDR3 has 14 amino acids. The CDR3 loop is CASSRDRVGTEAFF. The DNA of the CDR3 is TGTGCCAGCAGCAGAGACAGGGTCGGCACTGAAGCTTTCTTT.

In this sample, this clonotype turned up a few times. The chain has TRBV10-3 and TRBJ1-3, with unresolved D. CDR1 and CDR2 from the germline V gene are ENHRY and SYGVKD. V dropped 3 bases and J dropped 2 bases, with 8 bases sitting between them. The CDR3 totals 14 residues. CDR3 DNA sequence: TGTGCCATCAGTGAAGCGCACCCTGGAAACACCATATATTTT. Amino acid sequence: CAISEAHPGNTIYF.

This clonotype appeared many times. This chain links TRBV11-2 with TRBJ2-1; TRBD2 might be the D (5 bases). Germline V gene sequence: CDR1 SGHAT, CDR2 FQNNGV. This CDR3 contains 14 residues. Trimming took off 2 bases at V and 9 bases at J, with 14 bases between the two ends. CDR3 sequence (DNA): TGTGCCAGCAGCTTACCTTACTCGAGGGTTGAGCAGTTCTTC. This codes for CASSLPYSRVEQFF. The entire variable domain, with the rest obtained from reference TRBV11-2 and TRBJ2-1, is as follows: EAGVAQSPRYKIIEKRQSVAFWCNPISGHATLYWYQQILGQGPKLLIQFQNNGVVDDSQLPKDRFSAERLKGVDSTLKIQPAKLEDSAVYLCASSLPYSRVEQFFGPGTRLTVL.

This clonotype was detected many times. The chain employs TRBV7-2 and TRBJ2-1, with 9 bases matching TRBD2. The CDR3 consists of 15 residues. Losses at the gene ends were 5 bases for V and 8 bases for J; bases not matched to a gene: 10. Per germline, CDR1 SGHTA and CDR2 FQGNSA. CDR3 protein: CASSRVSSGIDEQFF. The CDR3 DNA reads as TGTGCCAGCAGCCGAGTCTCTAGCGGGATCGATGAGCAGTTCTTC.

In this sample, this clonotype turned up many times. J is TRBJ2-7 and V is TRBV11-2, with D possibly TRBD1 on 6 matching bases. V was trimmed by 4 bases and J by 5 bases, leaving 12 bases between them. The germline gives CDR1 SGHAT, CDR2 FQNNGV. There are 13 residues in the CDR3. For the CDR3, the DNA is TGTGCCAGCAGCTCTCTACAGGGCCACGAGCAGTACTTC. Its protein product is CASSSLQGHEQYF.

This clonotype appeared a few times. The chain joins TRBV12-3 or TRBV12-4 to TRBJ2-2, with no clear D. V shed 8 bases and J shed 7 bases, with 11 bases lying between them. The CDR3 loop spans 12 amino acids. The CDR3 loop reads CASRRTSGELFF. The CDR3 DNA follows: TGTGCCAGCCGCAGAACGAGCGGGGAGCTGTTTTTT.

Only a few counts were recorded for this clonotype. The gene calls are TRBV6-1 and TRBJ1-4; D is possibly TRBD1 (6 bases). CDR1 and CDR2 from the germline V gene are MNHNS and SASEGT. V was trimmed by 10 bases and J by 5 bases, leaving 20 bases between them. The CDR3 runs to 15 residues. CDR3 amino acids: CATNRRQAVNEKLFF. The CDR3 DNA sequence: TGTGCCACCAACCGAAGACAGGCCGTAAATGAAAAACTGTTTTTT.

The sample holds many counts of this clonotype. The chain combines TRBV6-5 with TRBJ2-7; D remains ambiguous. V was trimmed by 3 bases and J by 6 bases, leaving 15 bases between them. The CDR3 has 14 residues. Per germline, CDR1 MNHEY and CDR2 SVGAGI. CDR3 region: CASSYQAAILEQYF. The CDR3 DNA reads TGTGCCAGCAGTTATCAGGCAGCCATCCTCGAGCAGTACTTC.

This clonotype was recorded many times. The chain combines TRBV11-3 with TRBJ2-7, with 7 bases matching TRBD2. The CDR3 is made up of 15 amino acids. V shed 6 bases, J shed 4 bases, and the junction held 12 bases outside the gene matches. The V gene's germline CDR1 is SGHNT and CDR2 YENEEA. CDR3 amino acids: CASRVGRESSYEQYF. As DNA, the CDR3 is TGTGCCAGCAGGGTAGGGCGGGAGAGTTCTTACGAGCAGTACTTC.

Comment on this clonotype: This may be a read error, as it is one base from a much larger clone. The rearrangement joins TRBV12-3 or TRBV12-4 to TRBJ2-7; a weak D match, TRBD1 (5 bases). There are 13 residues in the CDR3. The CDR3 region is CASSATEHYEQHF. In nucleotides, the CDR3 is TGTGCCAGCAGTGCGACAGAGCACTACGAGCAGCACTTC.

This clonotype has just a few counts. This chain joins TRBV20-1 and TRBJ2-1, with 8 bases that match TRBD2. The CDR3 spans 16 residues. V trimming: 0 bases; J trimming: 9 bases; junction bases outside the gene matches: 13. The V gene's germline CDR1 is DFQATT and CDR2 SNEGSKA (reference sequence). The CDR3 loop is CSARDGVGRARGEQFF. As DNA, the CDR3 is TGCAGTGCTAGAGATGGAGTCGGGAGGGCCCGAGGTGAGCAGTTCTTC.

CDR3 loop: CASSNRGRGPEQYF. The DNA of the CDR3 is TGTGCCAGCAGTAACAGGGGGCGCGGACCGGAGCAGTACTTC. The chain links TRBV6-1 to TRBJ2-7; TRBD1 aligns across 9 bases. The CDR3 extends over 14 amino acids. Germline V gives CDR1 MNHNS, CDR2 SASEGT. J was trimmed by 7 bases and V by 5 bases; bases with no gene match: 9.

This clonotype was seen ten or more times. The chain has TRBV27 and TRBJ2-7, with D perhaps being TRBD1 or TRBD2 (6 bases each). The V end was cut by 0 bases, the J end by 4 bases, with 13 bases between. Germline assignment: CDR1 MNHEY and CDR2 SMNVEV (reference sequence). The CDR3 covers 15 residues. The CDR3 region is CASSLSAGHSYEQYF. CDR3 bases: TGTGCCAGCAGTTTATCGGCGGGACATTCTTACGAGCAGTACTTC.